Presented here are 6 T cell receptor beta chains from one specimen sequenced in a study of CD8+ T cells in alopecia areata. Treatment in this sample: oral pan-JAK inhibitor, 5-10 mg twice daily. The investigators collected lesional scalp punch biopsies and peripheral blood from alopecia areata patients. Extraction of RNA preceded its reverse transcription into cDNA, which served as the sequencing template. TCRdb's copy holds only in-frame clones and misses some; the assay was immunoSEQ multiplex PCR. The sample yields 3,000 to 4,500 clones, around 70% seen once. The sample was skin, taken at week 24, from a patient treated with tofacitinib. Receptors originate from a human donor with alopecia areata.

The chain links TRBV7-9 to TRBJ2-2; D is tentatively TRBD1 or TRBD2 (5 bases each). Germline values: CDR1 SEHNR, CDR2 FQNEAQ (reference sequence). This CDR3 spans 15 amino acids. V lost 5 bases and J lost 3, with 13 bases in between. The DNA for the CDR3 is TGTGCCAGCAGCCCATGGAGAGGGGACACCGGGGAGCTGTTTTTT. It yields the protein CASSPWRGDTGELFF.

In this sample, this clone turned up a few times. The chain couples TRBV11-2 to TRBJ2-2; D is unclear. This CDR3 contains 16 residues. Germline lookup yields CDR1 SGHAT and CDR2 FQNNGV. Between the trimmed V and J ends, which lost 1 base and 7 bases, there was a span of 16 bases. Here the CDR3 DNA reads TGTGCCAGCAGCTTAGGTCAACTGCTAGGAATCGGGGAGCTGTTTTTT. This codes for CASSLGQLLGIGELFF.

The chain carries TRBV11-3 and TRBJ1-1; D is unclear. Germline V gene data show CDR1 as SGHNT and CDR2 as YENEEA. CDR3 length: 13 amino acids. V was shortened by 0 bases and J by 4 bases, with 6 bases between the two germline ends. The CDR3 DNA reads TGTGCCAGCAGCTTAGATCTAATCACTGAAGCTTTCTTT. Encoded protein: CASSLDLITEAFF.

This chain uses TRBV7-8 with TRBJ2-3; 8 bases match TRBD2. CDR3 length: 17 amino acids. The germline V gene has CDR1 SGHVS and CDR2 FQNEAQ. After removal of 3 bases from V and 2 bases from J, the junction contained 10 bases not matched to a gene. CDR3 in amino acids: CASSFTGTSGNTDTQYF. The CDR3 coding sequence is TGTGCCAGCAGCTTCACCGGGACTAGTGGTAACACAGATACGCAGTATTTT.

This clone has only a few counts. The chain links TRBV4-1 to TRBJ1-5; D gene ambiguous. In germline, CDR1 is MGHRA, CDR2 YSYEKL. Trimming shortened V by 0 bases and J by 5 bases, and 14 bases separated the two germline ends. The CDR3 has 16 residues. Written as DNA, the CDR3 is TGCGCCAGCAGCCAAGATATCAGTCAAGGGTATCAGCCCCAGCATTTT. Translated: CASSQDISQGYQPQHF.

CDR3 protein: CASTTGNYTDTQYF. CDR3 nucleotide sequence: TGTGCCAGCACTACGGGGAATTACACAGATACGCAGTATTTT. J is TRBJ2-3 and V is TRBV2, with D possibly matching TRBD2 (5 bases). V lost 7 bases, J lost 2 bases, and 13 bases lay in between. Germline assignment: CDR1 SNHLY and CDR2 FYNNEI. The length of the CDR3 is 14 residues.